This T cell receptor (beta chain) was observed in a study of early T cells in non-severe SARS-CoV-2 infection. On the study more broadly: The sequenced material was bulk RNA from unsorted whole blood, and its chains were unpaired.

In the case of this clonotype: Its antigen is still unknown.

Trimming stripped 0 bases from V and 0 bases from J, with 8 bases between. Germline CDR1 SGDLS, CDR2 YYNGEE. The CDR3 runs to 15 residues. Unique molecular identifiers (one per individual cDNA molecule) were attached. TCRdb re-derived calls from the 5' RACE reads in MiXCR, one entry per CDR3 protein. The top ten clones hold 20% to 25% of a sample with under 35,000 distinct CDR3 sequences, less than 7% of them seen once. Study results and caveats: Anti-spike CD8 responses were favored by VDJdb matching, which missed private and CD4 specificities.

This rearrangement joins TRBV9 to TRBJ2-3; D gene uncertain. The origin of this receptor is an adult who was a healthcare worker with PCR-confirmed SARS-CoV-2 infection or an uninfected control (not recorded which). The sample taken for sequencing was whole blood. The CDR3 DNA follows: TGTGCCAGCAGCGTAGGCCGGTTAAGCACAGATACGCAGTATTTT. Amino acids: CASSVGRLSTDTQYF.